This is a list of T cell receptor beta chains from one sample in a study of blood T cell repertoires in COVID-19. Here immunoSEQ multiplex PCR was the method, and the copy in TCRdb shows in-frame clones only, minus some. This repertoire shows about 120,000 clones, around 79% found once; its top ten account for 2% to 2.5%. Source material: peripheral blood. These receptors came from a man between 65 and 79 years old with acute or convalescent COVID-19. CDR3s include the opening cysteine and the closing phenylalanine or tryptophan. A D gene is named only where the DNA matches it firmly. The size of a clone is reported for some rows only, either as once, few or many, or as a class for expanded clones.

>TRBD1|-|TRBJ1-1|TRBV19
CASSRQGARVEAFF
TGTGCCAGTAGCCGACAGGGGGCGCGCGTTGAAGCTTTCTTT
>-|-|TRBJ1-6|TRBV4-2
CASSLGHPRDSPLHF
TGTGCCAGCAGCCTTGGACATCCCAGAGATTCACCCCTCCACTTT
>TRBD1|once|TRBJ2-1|TRBV5-6
CASSRQGIGNEQFF
TGTGCCAGCAGCCGACAGGGGATTGGCAATGAGCAGTTCTTC
>TRBD1|-|TRBJ1-2|TRBV9
CASSRTGRNNYGYTF
TGTGCCAGCAGCAGGACAGGTCGTAATAACTATGGCTACACCTTC
>TRBD1|-|TRBJ1-1|TRBV18
CASSPTGGTEAFF
TGTGCCAGCTCACCTACAGGGGGCACTGAAGCTTTCTTT
>TRBD2|-|TRBJ2-1|TRBV7-9
CASSFDGDSGTNEQFF
TGTGCCAGCAGCTTCGATGGGGATAGCGGGACCAATGAGCAGTTCTTC
>-|-|TRBJ1-4|TRBV19
CASRRQVATNEKLFF
TGTGCCAGTAGAAGACAGGTAGCAACTAATGAAAAACTGTTTTTT
>-|-|TRBJ1-6|TRBV18
CASSPLGRGGFSPLHF
TGTGCCAGCTCACCTCTAGGAAGGGGGGGATTTTCACCCCTCCACTTT
>-|-|TRBJ1-4|TRBV20-1
CSASREGREKLFF
TGCAGTGCTAGTCGGGAGGGGCGCGAAAAACTGTTTTTT
>TRBD1|-|TRBJ2-7|TRBV5-4
CASSLQGARSYEQYF
TGTGCCAGCAGCTTGCAGGGGGCGCGGTCCTACGAGCAGTACTTC
>TRBD2|-|TRBJ2-5|TRBV13
CASSSNLAGGLETQYF
TGTGCCAGCAGCAGTAACCTAGCGGGGGGCCTAGAGACCCAGTACTTC
>TRBD1|-|TRBJ1-1|TRBV29-1
CSGGQDLWTEAFF
TGCAGCGGGGGACAGGATCTGTGGACTGAAGCTTTCTTT
>-|-|TRBJ1-2|TRBV29-1
CSGRREGGNGYTF
TGCAGCGGCCGCCGGGAAGGCGGAAATGGCTACACCTTC
>TRBD1|-|TRBJ2-2|TRBV5-1
CASTKEGARTGELFF
TGCGCCAGCACGAAAGAGGGGGCACGCACCGGGGAGCTGTTTTTT
>-|-|TRBJ2-4|TRBV30
CAWRRENKNIQYF
TGTGCCTGGAGGAGAGAAAACAAAAACATTCAGTACTTC